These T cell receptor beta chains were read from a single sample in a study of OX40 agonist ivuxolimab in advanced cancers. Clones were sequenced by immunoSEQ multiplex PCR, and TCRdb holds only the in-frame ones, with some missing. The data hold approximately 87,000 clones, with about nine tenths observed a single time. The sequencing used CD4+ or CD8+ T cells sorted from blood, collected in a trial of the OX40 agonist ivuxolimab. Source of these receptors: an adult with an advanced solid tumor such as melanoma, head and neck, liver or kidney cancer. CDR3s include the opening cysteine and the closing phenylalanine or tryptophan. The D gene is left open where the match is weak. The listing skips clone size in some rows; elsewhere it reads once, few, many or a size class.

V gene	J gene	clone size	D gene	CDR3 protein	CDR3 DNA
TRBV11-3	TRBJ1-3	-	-	CASSFMGSSGNTIYF	TGTGCCAGCAGCTTTATGGGCAGCTCTGGAAACACCATATATTTT
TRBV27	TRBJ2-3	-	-	CASSWTDTQYF	TGTGCCAGCAGTTGGACAGATACGCAGTATTTT
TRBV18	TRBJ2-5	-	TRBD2	CASSPRAGAETQYF	TGTGCCAGCTCACCACGAGCGGGAGCAGAGACCCAGTACTTC
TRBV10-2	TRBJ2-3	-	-	CASSEITDTQYF	TGCGCCAGCAGTGAAATAACAGATACGCAGTATTTT
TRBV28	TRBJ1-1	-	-	CASSLFGKEAFF	TGTGCCAGCAGTTTATTCGGGAAGGAAGCTTTCTTT
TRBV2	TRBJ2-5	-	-	CASSGDRTGETQYF	TGTGCCAGCAGTGGGGACCGGACGGGAGAGACCCAGTACTTC
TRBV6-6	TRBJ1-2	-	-	CASSKQGDGYTF	TGTGCCAGCAGTAAGCAGGGTGACGGCTACACCTTC
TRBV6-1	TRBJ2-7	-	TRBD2	CASSEIPSGLAGGSYEQYF	TGTGCCAGCAGTGAAATTCCCTCGGGACTAGCGGGAGGTAGCTACGAGCAGTACTTC
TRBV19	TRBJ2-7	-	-	CASSARSGPEQYF	TGTGCCAGTAGCGCTCGGTCGGGCCCCGAGCAGTACTTC
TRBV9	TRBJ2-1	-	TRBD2	CASSKGLAGASSYNEQFF	TGTGCCAGCAGCAAGGGACTAGCGGGAGCCAGCTCCTACAATGAGCAGTTCTTC
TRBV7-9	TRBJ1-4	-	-	CASSLRSDEKLFF	TGTGCCAGCAGCTTACGCTCAGATGAAAAACTGTTTTTT
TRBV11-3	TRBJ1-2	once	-	CASSLDRPNNYGYTF	TGTGCCAGCAGCTTAGATCGCCCGAATAACTATGGCTACACCTTC
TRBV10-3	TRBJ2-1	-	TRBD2	CAISLTSAQGEQFF	TGTGCCATCAGCCTTACTAGCGCCCAGGGTGAGCAGTTCTTC
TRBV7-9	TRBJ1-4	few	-	CASTQQGANEKLFF	TGTGCCAGCACCCAACAGGGTGCTAATGAAAAACTGTTTTTT
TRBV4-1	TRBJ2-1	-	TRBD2	CASSLGLGHNEQFF	TGCGCCAGCAGCCTAGGACTAGGCCACAATGAGCAGTTCTTC
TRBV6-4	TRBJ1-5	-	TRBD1	CASRTGDNQPQHF	TGTGCCAGCAGAACAGGGGACAATCAGCCCCAGCATTTT
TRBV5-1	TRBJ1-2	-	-	CASSLAATDYGYTF	TGCGCCAGCAGCTTGGCCGCCACCGACTATGGCTACACCTTC
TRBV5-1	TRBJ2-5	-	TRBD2	CASSPGLAVWETQYF	TGCGCCAGCAGCCCGGGACTAGCGGTATGGGAGACCCAGTACTTC
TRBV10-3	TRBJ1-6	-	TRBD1	CAISESGTGVSPLHF	TGTGCCATCAGTGAGTCCGGGACAGGGGTTTCACCCCTCCACTTT
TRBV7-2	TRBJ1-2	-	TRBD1	CASSLGQNPNYGYTF	TGTGCCAGCAGCCTGGGACAGAACCCTAACTATGGCTACACCTTC
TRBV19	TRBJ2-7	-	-	CASSVRGAYEQYF	TGTGCCAGTAGTGTGCGGGGTGCCTACGAGCAGTACTTC
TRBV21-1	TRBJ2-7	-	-	CASSFWGQDYEQYF	TGTGCCAGCAGCTTTTGGGGACAGGATTACGAGCAGTACTTC
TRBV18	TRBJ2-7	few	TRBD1	CASSPRQGTYEQYF	TGTGCCAGCTCGCCCCGACAGGGGACCTACGAGCAGTACTTC
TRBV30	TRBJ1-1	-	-	CAWSIQGGTEAFF	TGTGCCTGGAGTATACAGGGAGGCACTGAAGCTTTCTTT
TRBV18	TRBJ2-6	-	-	CASSPRDSGANVLTF	TGTGCCAGCTCACCAAGGGACTCTGGGGCCAACGTCCTGACTTTC
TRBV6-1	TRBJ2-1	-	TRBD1	CASSDRGKNNEQFF	TGTGCCAGCAGTGACAGGGGGAAAAACAATGAGCAGTTCTTC
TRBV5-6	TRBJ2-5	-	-	CASSLKRGTDQETQYF	TGTGCCAGCAGCTTAAAACGCGGGACAGACCAAGAGACCCAGTACTTC
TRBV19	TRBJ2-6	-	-	CASKTLGGANVLTF	TGTGCCAGTAAGACCCTCGGTGGGGCCAACGTCCTGACTTTC
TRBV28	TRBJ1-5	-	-	CASSLNRAGQPQHF	TGTGCCAGCAGTTTAAACAGGGCAGGTCAGCCCCAGCATTTT
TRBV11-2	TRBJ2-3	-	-	CASSLVVSPGTDTQYF	TGTGCCAGCAGCTTAGTGGTCTCCCCAGGCACAGATACGCAGTATTTT
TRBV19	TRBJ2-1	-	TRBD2	CASRTSGGSYNEQFF	TGTGCCAGTAGAACTAGCGGGGGCTCCTACAATGAGCAGTTCTTC
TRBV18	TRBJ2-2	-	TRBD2	CASSRSSGRTGELFF	TGTGCCAGCTCACGCTCTAGCGGGAGGACCGGGGAGCTGTTTTTT
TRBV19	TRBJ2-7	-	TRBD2	CASSIGDGRDEQYF	TGTGCCAGTAGTATCGGGGACGGGAGGGACGAGCAGTACTTC
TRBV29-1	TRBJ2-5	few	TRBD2	CSVLPGGIQETQYF	TGCAGCGTTCTACCCGGGGGGATCCAAGAGACCCAGTACTTC
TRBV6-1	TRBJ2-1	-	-	CASRATYNFYNEQFF	TGTGCCAGCAGGGCAACCTATAACTTTTACAATGAGCAGTTCTTC
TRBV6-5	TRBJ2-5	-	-	CATQVGDKETQYF	TGTGCCACACAGGTGGGGGACAAAGAGACCCAGTACTTC
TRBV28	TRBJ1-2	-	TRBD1	CASSQPGQGSYGYTF	TGTGCCAGCAGTCAACCGGGACAGGGGAGCTATGGCTACACCTTC
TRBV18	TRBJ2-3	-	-	CASSPRGGLTTDTQYF	TGTGCCAGCTCACCACGAGGAGGCCTCACCACAGATACGCAGTATTTT
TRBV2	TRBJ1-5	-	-	CASEQGSNQPQHF	TGTGCCAGCGAACAGGGTAGCAATCAGCCCCAGCATTTT
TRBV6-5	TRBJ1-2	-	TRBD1	CASSRDRVGYGYTF	TGTGCCAGCAGCCGTGACAGGGTTGGGTATGGCTACACCTTC
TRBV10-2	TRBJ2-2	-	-	CASSEPGGGTVGELFF	TGCGCCAGCAGTGAGCCGGGTGGAGGGACGGTCGGGGAGCTGTTTTTT